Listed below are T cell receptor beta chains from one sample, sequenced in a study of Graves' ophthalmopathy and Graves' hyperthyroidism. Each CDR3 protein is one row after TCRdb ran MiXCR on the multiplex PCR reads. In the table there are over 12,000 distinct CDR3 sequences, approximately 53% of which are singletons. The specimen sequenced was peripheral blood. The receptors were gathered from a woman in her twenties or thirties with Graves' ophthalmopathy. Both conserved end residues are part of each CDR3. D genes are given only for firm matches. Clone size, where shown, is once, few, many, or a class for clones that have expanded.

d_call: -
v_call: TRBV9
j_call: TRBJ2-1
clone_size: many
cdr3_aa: CASSAYGTYNEQFF
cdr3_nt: TGTGCCAGCAGCGCCTACGGGACCTACAATGAGCAGTTCTTC

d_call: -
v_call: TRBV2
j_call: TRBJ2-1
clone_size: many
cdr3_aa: CASIRDSEQFF
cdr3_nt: TGTGCCAGCATTCGTGATAGTGAGCAGTTCTTC

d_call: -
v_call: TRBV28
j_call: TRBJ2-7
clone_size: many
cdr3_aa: CASSLTVRGEQYF
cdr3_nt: TGTGCCAGCAGTTTGACGGTCCGGGGGGAGCAGTACTTC

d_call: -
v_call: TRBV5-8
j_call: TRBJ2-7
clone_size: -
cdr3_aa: CASSLGTGIHEQYF
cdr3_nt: TGTGCCAGCAGCTTGGGAACAGGGATCCACGAGCAGTACTTC

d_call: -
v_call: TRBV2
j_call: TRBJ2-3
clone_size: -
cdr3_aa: CASSEQPSTDTQYF
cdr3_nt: TGTGCCAGCAGTGAACAGCCGAGCACAGATACGCAGTATTTT

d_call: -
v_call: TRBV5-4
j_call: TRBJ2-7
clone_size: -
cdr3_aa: CASSRGTQSYEQYF
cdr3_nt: TGTGCCAGCAGCCGTGGGACTCAGTCCTACGAGCAGTACTTC

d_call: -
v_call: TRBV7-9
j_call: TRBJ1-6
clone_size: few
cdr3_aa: CASRGTGHDSPLHF
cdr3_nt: TGTGCCAGCAGGGGTACAGGTCATGATTCACCCCTCCACTTT

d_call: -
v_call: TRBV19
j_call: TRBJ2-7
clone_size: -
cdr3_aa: CASSQDPSGDYEQYF
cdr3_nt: TGCGCCAGCAGCCAAGACCCGAGCGGAGACTACGAGCAGTACTTC

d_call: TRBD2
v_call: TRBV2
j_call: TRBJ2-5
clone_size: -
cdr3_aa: CASSVTSGRSETQYF
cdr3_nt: TGTGCCAGCAGTGTGACTAGCGGGAGATCAGAGACCCAGTACTTC

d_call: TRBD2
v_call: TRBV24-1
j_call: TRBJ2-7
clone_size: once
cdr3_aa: CATSSGGVQEQYF
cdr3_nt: TGTGCCACCTCTTCGGGGGGAGTACAGGAGCAGTACTTC

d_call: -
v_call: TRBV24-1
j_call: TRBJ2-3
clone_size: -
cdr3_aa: CAAGDSGTDSTDTQNF
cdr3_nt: TGTGCCGCCGGTGATTCCGGGACGGATAGCACAGATACGCAGAATTTT

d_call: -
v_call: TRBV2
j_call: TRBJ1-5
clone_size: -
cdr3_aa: CASSEYRVGNQPQHF
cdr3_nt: TGTGCCAGCAGTGAATACAGGGTGGGCAATCAGCCCCAGCATTTT

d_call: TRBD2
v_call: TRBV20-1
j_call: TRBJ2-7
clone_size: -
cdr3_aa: CSARDDTSGRYEQYF
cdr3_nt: TGCAGTGCTAGAGATGACACTAGCGGGCGGTACGAGCAGTACTTC

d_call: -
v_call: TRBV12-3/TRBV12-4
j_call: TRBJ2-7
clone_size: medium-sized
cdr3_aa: CASSRSSLEQYF
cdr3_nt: TGTGCCAGCAGCCGTAGTTCCCTCGAGCAGTACTTC

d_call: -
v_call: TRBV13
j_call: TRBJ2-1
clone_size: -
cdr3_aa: CASSGRGSGDLNEQFF
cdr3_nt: TGTGCCAGCAGCGGTCGGGGTAGCGGAGACCTAAATGAGCAGTTCTTC